This T cell receptor (beta chain) was sequenced during a study of cytomegalovirus exposure and HLA in healthy donors. Study-level points and caveats: TRBV6-2, TRBV6-3 and some other V segments were unresolvable in 87-base-pair reads. Reportedly, cytomegalovirus status was diagnosed with high sensitivity and specificity.

The V gene's germline CDR1 is KGHSH and CDR2 LQKENI. The CDR3 runs to 17 residues. J lost 7 bases, V lost 4 bases, and 18 bases had no gene match. Regarding this clone: Its antigen is not identified.

Vbeta (60) and Jbeta (13) primers were used in the PCR. Measured with immunoSEQ multiplex PCR; TCRdb has only the in-frame clones, and not every one. The sample records about 200,000 clones, roughly 80% being singletons. The origin of this receptor is a girl between 5 and 17 years old in good health and CMV-seronegative. Input material: PBMCs. This chain joins TRBV18 and TRBJ2-5; TRBD1 matches 7 bases. The CDR3 DNA sequence: TGTGCCAGCTCACAAAAACAGGGGAAGTATTTTGGAGGGACCCAGTACTTC. This sequence encodes CASSQKQGKYFGGTQYF.